What follows describes a single T cell receptor beta chain. The clone's antigen remains unknown. There are no base qualities to consult, and no much larger clone falls within one base. This sample is part of a study of blood T cell repertoires in COVID-19 (dated by TCRdb to 2018 to 2021). Study-wide context: Collaborator samples came from the United States, Italy and Spain and covered acute and convalescent phases of COVID-19. Where available, HLA class I and class II types were taken from metadata supplied by the sample provider and were not determined by assay-based typing. The repertoires were released in a freely available public database meant as a resource for research on the immune response to SARS-CoV-2. The samples were drawn from the first 160 participants of the ongoing ImmuneRACE study and from 1,254 subjects provided by 6 global collaborators. The material from the prospective study consisted of cDNA or gDNA derived from T cells, B-cell-depleted T cells, or PBMCs. The dataset comprised deeply sampled blood TCRbeta repertoires from subjects exposed to, actively infected with, or recovered from COVID-19. The sample metadata nearly always contained a de-identified subject ID, COVID-19 status, age in years and sex. Overall study results and their limits: The amount of clinical and demographic metadata varied by source and participant and was provided uncurated.

Participants in the prospective study were enrolled through a virtual design, were aged roughly 18 to 90 years, and lived in 20 to 30 United States geographic areas. To assign participants to cohorts, the prospective study relied on clinical history that participants themselves reported in a screening survey and a study questionnaire. Mobile phlebotomists in the prospective study collected whole blood, serum and a nasopharyngeal or oropharyngeal swab from every participant. Over an approximately two-month period, participants in the prospective study had the option of providing additional blood draws and questionnaires. Before DNA extraction, blood samples from the prospective study were shipped at room temperature or frozen. TCRbeta CDR3 regions were amplified from genomic DNA using the immunoSEQ Assay, a bias-controlled multiplex PCR. Per the source publication's procedure: Nucleated cell counts per sample were estimated from amplification of reference gene primers within the assay. Sequence reads were collapsed and filtered to measure the absolute abundance of every unique TCRbeta CDR3 rearrangement. Productive Simpson clonality was computed per sample as the square root of Simpson's diversity index over productive rearrangements. TCRdb provides this immuneACCESS table in a form limited to in-frame rearrangements. Some clones are lacking; in checked studies, under half of them reflect an unresolved V gene, and why the rest are absent is not known. V and J calls and clone size are those listed in that table; D and trimming were worked out from the DNA. Present in this sample are 300,000 or so clones, approximately 86% of which were seen just once. Jointly, the top ten make up 3.5% to 4.5% of the sample.

The clonotype comes from a woman between 40 and 55 years old with acute COVID-19. Sequenced: PBMCs or T cells enriched from blood (not recorded which).

Read as DNA, the sequence is TGTGCCAGCAGCCGTGGAGACAGTATTCAGCCCCAGCATTTT. Translation gives CASSRGDSIQPQHF. The rearranged segments are TRBV3-1 (or the pseudogene TRBV3-2) and TRBJ1-5, and perhaps TRBD1 as D gene, on 5 matching bases. The CDR1 and CDR2 encoded by the germline V gene (reference sequence) are LGHDT and YNNKEL. From its cysteine to its phenylalanine, the CDR3 spans 14 amino acids. Solely the CDR3 DNA is kept, with 42 bases framed from the first base. V and J lose 4 bases and 6 bases, and a span of 13 bases separates them.